Listed here are 27 T cell receptor beta chains from one sample, sequenced in a study of T cell repertoires and HLA-DP antigens (dated 2018 in TCRdb). Libraries were made using the immunoSEQ multiplex PCR assay. TCRdb retrieved this table from immuneACCESS and kept in-frame rearrangements only. Not all clones are present; in checked studies, unresolved V genes account for under half, and no reason is known for the remainder. Within this sample are over 100,000 clones, with more than 85% of them counted one time only. Of the sample, about 0.3% falls within the top ten clones. These TCRs are of unknown antigen specificity. The sample was CD4+ T cells from PBMCs. These receptors came from a woman aged 18-29 years in good health and CMV-seronegative.

The chain combines TRBV11-2 with TRBJ2-1, with 12 nucleotides matching TRBD1. After removal of 5 bases from V and 4 bases from J, the junction contained 9 bases not matched to a gene. CDR3 length: 17 residues. Germline V CDR1 and CDR2: SGHAT, FQNNGV. The DNA of the CDR3 is TGTGCCAGCAGCCCAGGGACAGGGGGCAATTCGTACAATGAGCAGTTCTTC. Protein: CASSPGTGGNSYNEQFF. Using reference TRBV11-2 and TRBJ2-1 for the parts outside the CDR3, the full variable domain is EAGVAQSPRYKIIEKRQSVAFWCNPISGHATLYWYQQILGQGPKLLIQFQNNGVVDDSQLPKDRFSAERLKGVDSTLKIQPAKLEDSAVYLCASSPGTGGNSYNEQFFGPGTRLTVL.

The chain couples TRBV7-2 to TRBJ1-6; TRBD1 might be the D (5 bases). Germline values: CDR1 SGHTA, CDR2 FQGNSA. The CDR3 loop spans 18 amino acids. V was trimmed by 3 bases and J by 0 bases, leaving 15 bases between them. CDR3 protein: CASSFRGHRSSYNSPLHF. In nucleotides, the CDR3 is TGTGCCAGCAGCTTCCGAGGACATCGGAGCTCCTATAATTCACCCCTCCACTTT.

This clone showed up just once. V usage is TRBV28 and J usage is TRBJ2-2, with D perhaps matching TRBD1 or TRBD2 (6 bases each). Germline V gene lookup returns CDR1 MDHEN and CDR2 SYDVKM. CDR3 length: 15 residues. V lost 6 bases, J lost 2 bases, and 13 bases lay in between. CDR3 sequence reads: CASRGGTHNTGELFF. The DNA of the CDR3 is TGTGCCAGCAGGGGCGGGACACACAACACCGGGGAGCTGTTTTTT.

V gene TRBV7-8 combines with J gene TRBJ1-2, with 10 bases lining up with TRBD1. Germline CDR1 SGHVS, CDR2 FQNEAQ. There are 17 residues in the CDR3. Trimming at V came to 3 bases and at J to 2 bases, leaving 9 bases not matched to a gene. CDR3 sequence (DNA): TGTGCCAGCAGCTTGACCCAGGGACAGGGGTTAAACTATGGCTACACCTTC. Translated: CASSLTQGQGLNYGYTF.

The chain uses TRBV5-1 and TRBJ1-1, with 10 bases lining up with TRBD1. This CDR3 comprises 14 residues. J was trimmed by 5 bases and V by 6 bases; bases with no gene match: 7. Per germline, CDR1 SGHRS and CDR2 YFSETQ. The CDR3 protein is CASNYRTGGTEAFF. In nucleotides, the CDR3 is TGCGCCAGCAACTACCGGACAGGGGGGACTGAAGCTTTCTTT. The whole variable domain, filled in from reference TRBV5-1 and TRBJ1-1, reads KAGVTQTPRYLIKTRGQQVTLSCSPISGHRSVSWYQQTPGQGLQFLFEYFSETQRNKGNFPGRFSGRQFSNSRSEMNVSTLELGDSALYLCASNYRTGGTEAFFGQGTRLTVV.

The rearrangement uses TRBV28 and TRBJ2-7; D uncertain. Germline CDR1 reads MDHEN; CDR2 reads SYDVKM. The CDR3 consists of 12 residues. Deletions cut 5 bases from V and 4 bases from J, with 9 bases between. CDR3 region: CASSQTIYEQYV. CDR3 nucleotide sequence: TGTGCCAGCAGTCAAACAATTTACGAGCAGTACGTC.

This clone was picked up one time. This chain uses TRBV6-5 with TRBJ1-6, with TRBD1 matching 9 bases. With V trimmed by 1 base and J by 8 bases, 3 bases remained unmatched. The CDR3 totals 15 residues. Germline V gene sequence: CDR1 MNHEY, CDR2 SVGAGI. CDR3: CASSYLTGGDSPLHF. DNA for the CDR3: TGTGCCAGCAGTTACTTGACAGGGGGGGATTCACCCCTCCACTTT.

The V and J genes are TRBV5-6 and TRBJ2-2, with 8 bases identical to TRBD2. Germline trimming cut 4 bases from V and 4 bases from J; bases unmatched to any gene: 3. Looked up from germline, CDR1 is SGHDT and CDR2 is YYEEEE. The CDR3 spans 14 residues. The chain's CDR3 is CASSPGGGTGELFF. The CDR3 coding sequence is TGTGCCAGCAGCCCGGGGGGGGGCACCGGGGAGCTGTTTTTT.

The V gene is TRBV20-1, the J gene TRBJ2-7; D not certain. Trimming took 3 bases from V and 5 from J, leaving 8 bases between them. The CDR3 runs to 11 residues. Per germline, CDR1 DFQATT and CDR2 SNEGSKA (reference sequence). CDR3 nucleotide sequence: TGCAGTGCTAGCGTCGAACACGAGCAGTACTTC. Translation: CSASVEHEQYF.

The chain combines TRBV27 with TRBJ1-2; D is uncertain. Germline CDR1 MNHEY, CDR2 SMNVEV (reference sequence). The CDR3 loop spans 13 amino acids. Trimming took 0 bases from V and 5 from J, leaving 7 bases between them. The CDR3 DNA sequence: TGTGCCAGCAGTTTATCCACAGATTATGGCTACACCTTC. It is translated as CASSLSTDYGYTF.

This chain joins TRBV7-9 and TRBJ2-1, with 12 positions matching TRBD2. The CDR3 runs to 16 residues. CDR1 SEHNR and CDR2 FQNEAQ come from the germline V gene (reference sequence). V trimming: 0 bases; J trimming: 8 bases; junction bases outside the gene matches: 5. The CDR3 loop is CASSLALAGGRDEQFF. CDR3 in DNA: TGTGCCAGCAGCTTAGCACTAGCGGGGGGCAGGGATGAGCAGTTCTTC.

This sequence joins TRBV28 and TRBJ2-7; D might be TRBD1 (5 bases). Germline CDR1 MDHEN, CDR2 SYDVKM. The V and J ends lost 7 bases and 1 base respectively, with 14 bases between them. The CDR3 is made up of 14 amino acids. The CDR3 protein is CASNSPGWSYEQYF. Here the CDR3 DNA reads TGTGCCAGCAACTCCCCAGGGTGGTCCTACGAGCAGTACTTC.

The J gene is TRBJ1-2, the V gene TRBV25-1, with a tentative D call TRBD1 (5 bases). Trimming pared 1 base from V and 0 bases from J, leaving 9 bases between. This CDR3 contains 15 residues. Germline V CDR1 and CDR2: MGHDK, SYGVNS. Here the CDR3 DNA reads TGTGCCAGCAGTGAATGGGACTTTACTAACTATGGCTACACCTTC. It yields the protein CASSEWDFTNYGYTF.

The rearrangement joins TRBV5-1 to TRBJ2-5; 9 bases fit TRBD2. The V and J ends lost 6 bases and 4 bases, in that order; junction bases with no gene match: 7. The CDR3 is made up of 14 amino acids. CDR1 is SGHRS and CDR2 is YFSETQ in the germline V gene. The CDR3 is CASTPRGRGETQYF. The CDR3, as DNA: TGCGCCAGCACCCCCCGCGGGAGGGGAGAGACCCAGTACTTC.

The chain carries TRBV6-1 and TRBJ2-1; D gene unclear. This CDR3 has 12 residues. Trimming cost V 1 base and J 12 bases, with 10 bases left between them. Germline CDR1 is MNHNS and CDR2 is SASEGT. CDR3 DNA sequence: TGTGCCAGCAGTGAAGTAAAGTTCCCGCAGTTCTTC. This sequence encodes CASSEVKFPQFF.

This chain connects TRBV20-1 to TRBJ1-2; TRBD1 is a possible D gene (5 bases). Germline CDR1 and CDR2: DFQATT and SNEGSKA (reference sequence). V was clipped by 6 bases and J by 8 bases, with 13 bases between them. The CDR3 sequence is 11 residues long. The CDR3 loop reads CSATDTQGYTF. The CDR3 DNA is TGCAGTGCAACGGACACCCAGGGCTACACCTTC.

This rearrangement joins TRBV2 to TRBJ2-7; no clear D. Germline V gene lookup returns CDR1 SNHLY and CDR2 FYNNEI. Deletions cut 3 bases from V and 0 bases from J, with 12 bases between. This CDR3 is 15 amino acids long. This CDR3 is CASSDRPDSSYEQYF. The CDR3 DNA sequence: TGTGCCAGCAGTGACAGGCCAGATTCCTCCTACGAGCAGTACTTC. The whole variable domain, filled in from reference TRBV2 and TRBJ2-7, reads EPEVTQTPSHQVTQMGQEVILRCVPISNHLYFYWYRQILGQKVEFLVSFYNNEISEKSEIFDDQFSVERPDGSNFTLKIRSTKLEDSAMYFCASSDRPDSSYEQYFGPGTRLTVT.

The J gene is TRBJ1-6, the V gene TRBV6-6; weak D call: TRBD1 (5 bases). CDR1 MNHNY and CDR2 SVGAGI come from the germline V gene (reference sequence). The CDR3 runs to 15 residues. The V end was cut by 7 bases, the J end by 11 bases, with 21 bases between. The CDR3, as DNA: TGTGCCAGCATCTTTAGCGGCAGGGAATTTGCACCCCTCCACTTT. Translating gives CASIFSGREFAPLHF.

This clone was picked up one time. The chain joins TRBV28 to TRBJ2-5; D tentatively fits TRBD1 or TRBD2 (6 bases each). This CDR3 is 16 amino acids long. CDR1 MDHEN and CDR2 SYDVKM come from the germline V gene. V was trimmed by 4 bases and J by 5 bases, leaving 20 bases between them. As DNA, the CDR3 is TGTGCCAGCAGTTGGGGGCTAGCGACCGCCCAGGAGACCCAGTACTTC. This gives the protein CASSWGLATAQETQYF.

This clone was recorded only once. The CDR3 is CASGPGLAPGTGELFF. In DNA form, the CDR3 reads TGTGCTAGTGGTCCCGGACTAGCTCCCGGCACCGGGGAGCTGTTTTTT. The chain recombines TRBV12-5 with TRBJ2-2, with 8 bases identical to TRBD2. This CDR3 comprises 16 residues. In germline, CDR1 is LGHNT, CDR2 FRNRAP. The V and J ends lost 5 bases and 4 bases, in that order; junction bases with no gene match: 9.

The rearrangement joins TRBV7-9 to TRBJ2-1; the match to TRBD1 covers 8 bases. The trim removed 3 bases at V and 12 bases at J, leaving 19 bases unmatched. Germline V gives CDR1 SEHNR, CDR2 FQNEAQ (reference sequence). CDR3 length equals 17 residues. The CDR3 nucleotides read TGTGCCAGCAGCTTTCTGCCGGGACAGGCGGTTTCCGATGGGCAGTTCTTC. Amino acid sequence: CASSFLPGQAVSDGQFF.

The genes are TRBV7-3 and TRBJ2-1; D gene uncertain. CDR1 is SGHTA, CDR2 FQGTGA, per germline. Deletions cut 2 bases from V and 5 bases from J, with 7 bases between. The CDR3 length is 13 residues. In DNA, the CDR3 is TGTGCCAGCAGCTTAGCACGGGACAATGAGCAGTTCTTC. Its translation: CASSLARDNEQFF.

The rearrangement links TRBV18 to TRBJ1-5; no reliable D call. Germline V gives CDR1 KGHSH, CDR2 LQKENI. Trimming took off 5 bases at V and 0 bases at J, with 14 bases between the two ends. This CDR3 is 16 amino acids long. Here the CDR3 reads CASSAPGAYSNQPQHF. Written as DNA, the CDR3 is TGTGCCAGCTCAGCCCCGGGAGCATATAGCAATCAGCCCCAGCATTTT.

The chain has TRBV5-6 and TRBJ1-2; D is uncertain. This CDR3 contains 17 residues. The V gene's germline CDR1 is SGHDT and CDR2 YYEEEE. V was clipped by 4 bases and J by 2 bases, with 21 bases between them. DNA for the CDR3: TGTGCCAGCAGCCCTGGGGTCCGGGTATCCGTGAACTATGGCTACACCTTC. This codes for CASSPGVRVSVNYGYTF.

The genes are TRBV5-6 and TRBJ2-7, with TRBD1 matching over 9 bases. J gave up 3 bases and V 2 bases, and 9 bases lay outside the gene matches. The CDR3 length is 16 residues. Germline CDR1 and CDR2: SGHDT and YYEEEE. DNA for the CDR3: TGTGCCAGCAGCTTATACCCGGGGGGACAGGGCTACGAGCAGTACTTC. Translation gives CASSLYPGGQGYEQYF.

V usage is TRBV28 and J usage is TRBJ2-1, with D possibly matching TRBD2 (5 bases). The CDR3 runs 18 residues. Germline V gene sequence: CDR1 MDHEN, CDR2 SYDVKM. The V end lost 2 bases, the J end lost 0 bases, and 17 bases lay between the germline ends. The CDR3 DNA follows: TGTGCCAGCAGTTTAAGCGAACTAGGGCGCTACTCCTACAATGAGCAGTTCTTC. Residues: CASSLSELGRYSYNEQFF.

J is TRBJ2-1 and V is TRBV9; D may be TRBD1 (6 bases). The germline V gene encodes CDR1 SGDLS and CDR2 YYNGEE. CDR3 length: 15 residues. Trimming pared 4 bases from V and 2 bases from J, leaving 13 bases between. The CDR3 DNA sequence: TGTGCCAGCAGCTCGCGACAGGATCCCTACAATGAGCAGTTCTTC. It is translated as CASSSRQDPYNEQFF.